A single sample is the source of the 29 T cell receptor beta chains below, sequenced in a study of blood T cell repertoires in COVID-19 (TCRdb year 2020). Library prep was done by the immunoSEQ multiplex PCR assay. TCRdb carries this immuneACCESS record with in-frame sequences only. Its versions omit some clonotypes, under half of them owing to an unresolved V gene in the studies checked, with the rest unexplained. The sample table holds 100,000 to 150,000 clones, of which 85% were seen once. The biggest ten clones account for roughly 6.7% of the sample. The sample consisted of peripheral blood. All receptors come from a man older than 75 with active or convalescent COVID-19.

V usage is TRBV24-1 and J usage is TRBJ2-7; D is unresolved. Germline CDR1 is KGHDR and CDR2 is SFDVKD. V was cut by 4 bases and J by 2 bases, with 11 bases left in between. This CDR3 comprises 14 residues. The CDR3 coding sequence is TGTGCCACCAGTGACCCCGCCGCGGCCTACGAGCAGTACTTC. It codes for CATSDPAAAYEQYF.

The chain is built from TRBV10-3 and TRBJ2-5; D is unresolved. The germline CDR1 and CDR2 sequences are ENHRY and SYGVKD. CDR3 length: 14 amino acids. Trimming cost V 5 bases and J 9 bases, with 19 bases left between them. CDR3 in amino acids: CAISPSRGPVAQYF. CDR3 nucleotide sequence: TGTGCCATCAGTCCCTCCCGCGGTCCGGTGGCCCAGTACTTC.

The chain combines TRBV19 with TRBJ1-2; the D gene is possibly TRBD1 (5 bases). The CDR3 is made up of 16 amino acids. V lost 10 bases, J lost 7 bases, and 28 bases lay in between. CDR1 and CDR2 (germline): LNHDA, SQIVND (reference sequence). CDR3 nucleotides: TGTGCCACCGCCGGGGGGAGGCCTCTCCGAGGGTCTGGCTACACCTTC. As protein: CATAGGRPLRGSGYTF.

The rearrangement uses TRBV7-3 and TRBJ2-3; 8 bases match TRBD2. Germline V gene lookup returns CDR1 SGHTA and CDR2 FQGTGA. The V and J ends lost 5 bases and 5 bases, in that order; junction bases with no gene match: 9. This CDR3 region has 15 residues. In nucleotides, the CDR3 is TGTGCCAGCAGCACCGGAGCGGGGGCGGGAGATACGCAGTATTTT. Translated: CASSTGAGAGDTQYF.

V usage is TRBV7-3 and J usage is TRBJ2-1; 12 nucleotides align to TRBD2. This CDR3 comprises 14 residues. Germline V gene lookup returns CDR1 SGHTA and CDR2 FQGTGA. The J segment lost 7 bases and the V segment lost 5 bases, leaving 3 bases of the junction unmatched. The CDR3 spells CASSPSGRGNEQFF. As DNA, the CDR3 is TGTGCCAGCAGCCCTAGCGGGAGGGGAAATGAGCAGTTCTTC.

The chain carries TRBV5-3 and TRBJ1-1; D unresolved. TRBV5-3 is reported as an ORF; its role is uncertain. The CDR3 contains 14 residues. V lost 5 bases and J lost 0, with 11 bases in between. This CDR3 reads CARSFRDLNTEAFF. CDR3 nucleotides: TGTGCCAGAAGTTTCCGAGACTTGAACACTGAAGCTTTCTTT.

V gene TRBV12-3 or TRBV12-4 combines with J gene TRBJ1-5, with TRBD1 matching over 7 bases. CDR3 length equals 13 residues. With V trimmed by 4 bases and J by 6 bases, 3 bases remained unmatched. The CDR3 loop reads CASSSGQAQPQHF. The DNA for the CDR3 is TGTGCCAGCAGTTCAGGACAGGCTCAGCCCCAGCATTTT.

This chain uses TRBV7-9 with TRBJ1-2; no clear D. The germline V gene encodes CDR1 SEHNR and CDR2 FQNEAQ (reference sequence). The CDR3 totals 16 residues. Trimming removed 0 bases at V and 4 bases at J, with 15 bases between. CDR3 sequence reads: CASSLASSLLGYGYTF. The CDR3 DNA reads as TGTGCCAGCAGCTTAGCGAGTAGCCTGCTTGGCTATGGCTACACCTTC.

V and J are TRBV3-1 (or the pseudogene TRBV3-2) and TRBJ1-4; the match to TRBD1 covers 8 bases. CDR3 size: 16 residues. Germline V gene lookup returns CDR1 LGHDT and CDR2 YNNKEL (reference sequence). Trimming removed 2 bases from V and 4 bases from J; junction bases left unmatched: 6. The chain's CDR3 is CASSQRPQGVNEKLFF. The DNA of the CDR3 is TGTGCCAGCAGCCAAAGGCCACAGGGGGTTAATGAAAAACTGTTTTTT.

CDR3 in amino acids: CASSQVYRGQDGYTF. In DNA, the CDR3 is TGCGCCAGCAGCCAGGTATACAGGGGGCAAGATGGCTACACCTTC. The chain is built from TRBV4-1 and TRBJ1-2; 9 nucleotides agree with TRBD1. V shed 3 bases and J 6 bases; nucleotides not matched to a gene: 8. The CDR3 is 15 amino acids. Germline CDR1 and CDR2: MGHRA and YSYEKL.

This clone was observed once. This rearrangement joins TRBV29-1 to TRBJ1-2; 9 bases agree with TRBD1. V was pared by 3 bases and J by 5 bases, with 16 bases of the junction left unmatched. Germline lookup yields CDR1 SQVTM and CDR2 ANQGSEA. This CDR3 has 17 residues. The CDR3 here is CSVESLLADRGLYGYTF. CDR3 coding DNA: TGCAGCGTTGAGTCGCTCCTTGCGGACAGGGGATTATATGGCTACACCTTC.

V usage is TRBV6-5 and J usage is TRBJ2-1; 7 nucleotides align to TRBD1. This CDR3 is built from 13 residues. The junction had 1 base not matched to a gene; V was cut back by 6 bases and J by 2 bases. From germline, CDR1 is MNHEY and CDR2 SVGAGI. CDR3 amino acids: CASRGTAYNEQFF. CDR3 DNA: TGTGCCAGCAGGGGGACAGCCTACAATGAGCAGTTCTTC.

The V and J genes are TRBV24-1 and TRBJ2-2; 7 bases agree with TRBD1. V trimming: 5 bases; J trimming: 4 bases; junction bases outside the gene matches: 3. Germline assignment: CDR1 KGHDR and CDR2 SFDVKD. The CDR3 has 14 amino acids. The CDR3 DNA reads TGTGCCACCAGTGCTACAGGGGTCACCGGGGAGCTGTTTTTT. This sequence encodes CATSATGVTGELFF.

This sequence joins TRBV9 and TRBJ2-7; 9 bases match TRBD1. The CDR3 totals 15 residues. V dropped 0 bases and J dropped 3; count of bases not matched to a gene: 4. Germline V gene sequence: CDR1 SGDLS, CDR2 YYNGEE. The chain's CDR3 is CASSVAPGQGYEQYF. The CDR3 region has the DNA TGTGCCAGCAGCGTAGCCCCGGGACAGGGCTACGAGCAGTACTTC.

This clone was recorded only once. This chain connects TRBV7-3 to TRBJ1-2; 10 bases agree with TRBD1. Looked up from germline, CDR1 is SGHTA and CDR2 is FQGTGA. V gave up 2 bases and J gave up 8 bases; unmatched junction bases: 11. This CDR3 spans 16 amino acids. The DNA for the CDR3 is TGTGCCAGCAGCTTACAGGTCGGGACAGGGGCGCGCGGCTACACCTTC. This translates into CASSLQVGTGARGYTF. The complete variable domain, with remaining parts taken from reference TRBV7-3 and TRBJ1-2, reads GAGVSQTPSNKVTEKGKYVELRCDPISGHTALYWYRQSLGQGPEFLIYFQGTGAADDSGLPNDRFFAVRPEGSVSTLKIQRTERGDSAVYLCASSLQVGTGARGYTFGSGTRLTVV.

The V call is TRBV5-4, the J call TRBJ1-5; 12 nucleotides agree with TRBD1. Germline assignment: CDR1 SGHNT and CDR2 YYREEE (reference sequence). V was pared by 4 bases and J by 5 bases, with 4 bases of the junction left unmatched. This CDR3 region has 15 residues. CDR3 DNA: TGTGCCAGCAGCGAGGGACAGGGGGCATATCAGCCCCAGCATTTT. Translation gives CASSEGQGAYQPQHF.

The chain combines TRBV7-9 with TRBJ1-3; unclear D gene. Trimming removed 6 bases from V and 5 bases from J, with 14 bases in between. This CDR3 region has 14 residues. Looked up from germline, CDR1 is SEHNR and CDR2 is FQNEAQ (reference sequence). Written as DNA, the CDR3 is TGTGCCAGCAGTTTCGACACCTCCCGAAACACCATATATTTT. Translated: CASSFDTSRNTIYF.

This sequence joins TRBV28 and TRBJ2-2; 8 bases match TRBD1. Per germline, CDR1 MDHEN and CDR2 SYDVKM. This CDR3 has 14 residues. The V and J ends lost 6 bases and 7 bases, in that order; junction bases with no gene match: 7. The CDR3 spells CASRLDRANGELFF. CDR3 coding DNA: TGTGCCAGCAGGTTGGACAGGGCGAACGGGGAGCTGTTTTTT.

The rearrangement links TRBV7-9 to TRBJ1-1; D is undetermined. The CDR3 extends over 13 amino acids. Germline loops: CDR1 SEHNR, CDR2 FQNEAQ (reference sequence). Trimming cost V 2 bases and J 5 bases, with 9 bases left between them. CDR3 nucleotide sequence: TGTGCCAGCAGCTTATCGGGAAGAACTGAAGCTTTCTTT. Amino acids: CASSLSGRTEAFF.

This clone was seen a single time. The gene calls are TRBV15 and TRBJ2-1; 7 bases are shared with TRBD2. The trim removed 0 bases at V and 9 bases at J, leaving 5 bases unmatched. Germline CDR1 LNHNV, CDR2 YYDKDF (reference sequence). This CDR3 has 14 amino acids. The CDR3 is CATSRDAGTIEQFF. In nucleotides, the CDR3 is TGTGCCACCAGCAGAGATGCGGGGACTATTGAGCAGTTCTTC.

The CDR3 nucleotides read TGTGCCAGCAGTTCCCGGGACAGGGTGGATGAAAAACTGTTTTTT. Translated, it gives CASSSRDRVDEKLFF. The chain employs TRBV6-5 and TRBJ1-4; TRBD1 matches 9 bases. Germline CDR1 MNHEY, CDR2 SVGAGI. The CDR3 spans 15 residues. The junction had 6 bases not matched to a gene; V was cut back by 4 bases and J by 6 bases.

This chain joins TRBV4-1 and TRBJ1-2; perhaps TRBD1 as D (5 bases). Trimming took off 0 bases at V and 5 bases at J, with 7 bases between the two ends. CDR3 length: 13 amino acids. Germline values: CDR1 MGHRA, CDR2 YSYEKL. The CDR3 loop reads CASSQESGYGYTF. Written as DNA, the CDR3 is TGCGCCAGCAGCCAAGAGTCAGGGTATGGCTACACCTTC.

V is TRBV6-5 and J is TRBJ1-2; 7 nucleotides agree with TRBD1. Germline CDR1 MNHEY, CDR2 SVGAGI. The CDR3 runs 14 residues. J was trimmed by 2 bases and V by 5 bases; bases with no gene match: 5. The CDR3 sequence: CASSPGTVNYGYTF. CDR3 DNA sequence: TGTGCCAGCAGTCCCGGGACAGTGAACTATGGCTACACCTTC.

The chain combines TRBV19 with TRBJ2-7; D is perhaps TRBD1 (5 bases). The V gene lost 1 base and the J gene lost 4 bases, with 8 bases spanning the gap. This CDR3 has 13 amino acids. Per the germline V gene, CDR1 is LNHDA and CDR2 is SQIVND (reference sequence). CDR3 sequence (DNA): TGTGCCAGTAGTATAGGTGGGGCGTACGAGCAGTACTTC. This codes for CASSIGGAYEQYF.

This chain connects TRBV5-4 to TRBJ1-2; no reliable D call. V shed 9 bases and J shed 4 bases, with 10 bases lying between them. The CDR3 contains 11 residues. From germline, CDR1 is SGHNT and CDR2 YYREEE (reference sequence). This CDR3 reads CAMTRSYGYTF. For the CDR3, the DNA is TGTGCCATGACTCGGTCCTATGGCTACACCTTC.

This clone came up a few times. This sequence joins TRBV5-6 and TRBJ2-7; TRBD1 matches 9 bases. CDR1 and CDR2 from the germline V gene are SGHDT and YYEEEE. With 4 bases clipped from V and 3 bases from J, the junction kept 5 bases outside the gene matches. CDR3 length: 14 amino acids. The CDR3, as DNA: TGTGCCAGCAGCCTCGGGACAGGGCACTACGAGCAGTACTTC. This gives the protein CASSLGTGHYEQYF.

This rearrangement joins TRBV10-3 to TRBJ1-1; 7 nucleotides line up with TRBD1. Unmatched junction bases numbered 7, after V lost 2 bases and J lost 4 bases. Germline CDR1 ENHRY, CDR2 SYGVKD. The CDR3 covers 15 residues. CDR3: CAISEKPTGSTEAFF. In nucleotides, the CDR3 is TGTGCCATCAGTGAGAAGCCGACAGGGAGCACTGAAGCTTTCTTT.

The chain is built from TRBV27 and TRBJ2-7, with TRBD2 identical over 14 bases. With 6 bases clipped from V and 10 bases from J, the junction kept 5 bases outside the gene matches. The CDR3 runs 13 residues. CDR1 is MNHEY and CDR2 is SMNVEV in the germline V gene (reference sequence). The CDR3 sequence: CASSPGTSGSQYF. In DNA, the CDR3 is TGTGCCAGCAGCCCTGGGACTAGCGGGAGTCAGTACTTC.

The rearrangement uses TRBV11-3 and TRBJ2-3, with 7 bases fitting TRBD1. CDR3 length: 13 amino acids. The germline CDR1 and CDR2 sequences are SGHNT and YENEEA. J lost 5 bases, V lost 3 bases, and 2 bases had no gene match. CDR3 in DNA: TGTGCCAGCAGCTTGACAGGGCAAGATACGCAGTATTTT. It yields the protein CASSLTGQDTQYF.